This paragraph reports one T cell receptor beta chain. Trimming cost V 3 bases and J 9 bases; bases outside gene matches: 13. Germline loops: CDR1 MGHRA, CDR2 YSYEKL. The CDR3 runs 17 residues. Method: immunoSEQ multiplex PCR; TCRdb's copy keeps in-frame clones and lacks some. The sample has about 82,000 clones, approximately 90% seen once. This specimen comes from a study of glioma-infiltrating T cells after dendritic cell vaccination. This TCR came from a human donor with glioblastoma. The source material was blood, sampled before dendritic cell vaccination. This chain links TRBV4-1 with TRBJ2-1; 11 bases agree with TRBD2. CDR3 sequence reads: CASSQNLAGGPSGEQFF. As DNA, the CDR3 is TGCGCCAGCAGCCAGAACTTAGCGGGAGGGCCCTCCGGTGAGCAGTTCTTC.